The clone carrying this T cell receptor beta chain was counted between two and nine times. The sample is drawn from a study of blood T cells in healthy people across ages. For the second PCR, which ran for about 7 to 11 cycles, a sample-barcoded 5' primer and a J-beta primer mix were used. TCRdb ran MiXCR on the 5' RACE reads and lists one entry per CDR3 protein. This table holds roughly 1,000,000 distinct CDR3 sequences, around 27% found once. The germline V gene has CDR1 SEHNR and CDR2 FQNEAQ (reference sequence). V dropped 4 bases and J dropped 4 bases, with 11 bases sitting between them. CDR3 length: 14 amino acids. This sample also belongs to another study, concerning T cells of mothers and their children.

The chain is built from TRBV7-9 and TRBJ2-1; no clear D gene. The origin of this receptor is a girl aged 2-9 years in good health. Sequencing was done on a sample of blood. The CDR3 region has the DNA TGTGCCAGCAGCTCCGTTGGCGAGTACAATGAGCAGTTCTTC. Translation gives CASSSVGEYNEQFF.